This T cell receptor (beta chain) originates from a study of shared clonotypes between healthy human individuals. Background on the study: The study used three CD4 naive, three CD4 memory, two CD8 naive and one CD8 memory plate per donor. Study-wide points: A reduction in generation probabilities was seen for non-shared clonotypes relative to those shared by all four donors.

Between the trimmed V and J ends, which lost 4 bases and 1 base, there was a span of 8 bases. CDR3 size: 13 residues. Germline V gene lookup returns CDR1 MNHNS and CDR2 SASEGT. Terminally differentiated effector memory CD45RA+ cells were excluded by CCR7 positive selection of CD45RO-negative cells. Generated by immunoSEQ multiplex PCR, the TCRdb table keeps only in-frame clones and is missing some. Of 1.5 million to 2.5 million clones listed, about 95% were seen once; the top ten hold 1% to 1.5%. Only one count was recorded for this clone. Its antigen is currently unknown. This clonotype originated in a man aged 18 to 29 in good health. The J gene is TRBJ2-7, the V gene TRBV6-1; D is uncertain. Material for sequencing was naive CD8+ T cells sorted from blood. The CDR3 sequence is CASSAGYSYEQYF. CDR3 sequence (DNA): TGTGCCAGCAGTGCGGGTTATTCCTACGAGCAGTACTTC.